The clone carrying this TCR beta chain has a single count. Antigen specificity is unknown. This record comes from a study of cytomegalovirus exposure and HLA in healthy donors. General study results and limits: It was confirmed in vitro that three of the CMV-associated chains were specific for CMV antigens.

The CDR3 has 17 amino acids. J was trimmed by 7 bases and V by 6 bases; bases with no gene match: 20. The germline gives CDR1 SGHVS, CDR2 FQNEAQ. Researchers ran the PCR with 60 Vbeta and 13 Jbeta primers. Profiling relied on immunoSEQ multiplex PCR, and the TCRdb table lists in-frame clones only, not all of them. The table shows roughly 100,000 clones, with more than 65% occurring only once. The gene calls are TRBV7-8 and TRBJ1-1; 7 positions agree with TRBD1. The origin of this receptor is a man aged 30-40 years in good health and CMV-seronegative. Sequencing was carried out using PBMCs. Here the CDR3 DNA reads TGTGCCAGCAGTACCCCCTTCGGTCAGGGGGTCGGTGGTGAAGCTTTCTTT. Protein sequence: CASSTPFGQGVGGEAFF. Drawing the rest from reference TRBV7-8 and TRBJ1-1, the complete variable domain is GAGVSQSPRYKVAKRGQDVALRCDPISGHVSLFWYQQALGQGPEFLTYFQNEAQLDKSGLPSDRFFAERPEGSVSTLKIQRTQQEDSAVYLCASSTPFGQGVGGEAFFGQGTRLTVV.